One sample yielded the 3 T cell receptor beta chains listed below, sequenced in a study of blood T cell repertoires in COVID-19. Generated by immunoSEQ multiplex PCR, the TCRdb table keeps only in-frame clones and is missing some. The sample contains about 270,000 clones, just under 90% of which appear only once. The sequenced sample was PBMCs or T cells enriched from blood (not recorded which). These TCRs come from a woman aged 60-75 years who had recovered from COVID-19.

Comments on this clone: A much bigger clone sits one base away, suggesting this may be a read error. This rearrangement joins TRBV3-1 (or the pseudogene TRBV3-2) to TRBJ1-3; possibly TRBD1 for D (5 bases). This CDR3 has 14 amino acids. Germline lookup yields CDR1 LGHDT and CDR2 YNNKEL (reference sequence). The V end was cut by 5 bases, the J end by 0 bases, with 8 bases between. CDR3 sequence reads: CASSLDSSGNTIYF. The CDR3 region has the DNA TGTGCCAGCAGCTTAGACAGCTCTGGAAACACCATATATTTT.

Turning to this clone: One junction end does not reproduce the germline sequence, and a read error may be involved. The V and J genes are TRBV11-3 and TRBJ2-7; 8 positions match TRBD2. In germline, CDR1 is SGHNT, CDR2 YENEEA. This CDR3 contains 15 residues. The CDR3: CVSSFFSGTSYEQYF. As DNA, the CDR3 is TGTGTCAGCAGCTTTTTTAGCGGGACCTCCTACGAGCAGTACTTC.

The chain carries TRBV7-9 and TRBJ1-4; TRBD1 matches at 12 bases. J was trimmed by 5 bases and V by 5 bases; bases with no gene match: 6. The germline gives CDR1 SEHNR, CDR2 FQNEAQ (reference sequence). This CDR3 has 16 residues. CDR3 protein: CASSGTGGRENEKLFF. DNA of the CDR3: TGTGCCAGCAGCGGGACAGGGGGCCGAGAAAATGAAAAACTGTTTTTT.